This TCR beta chain was sequenced during a study of control samples from healthy donors and cancer patients. Generated by immunoSEQ multiplex PCR, the TCRdb table keeps only in-frame clones and is missing some. Here the sample spans around 120,000 clones, 80% to 90% being singletons. This CDR3 comprises 16 residues. Looked up from germline, CDR1 is SEHNR and CDR2 is FQNEAQ (reference sequence). V lost 5 bases and J lost 4, with 17 bases in between. Source material: blood. The chain has TRBV7-9 and TRBJ2-2; TRBD1 is a possible D gene (6 bases). This receptor was obtained from a man in his fifties or sixties in good health. CDR3: CASSPGHSGGTGELFF. Written as DNA, the CDR3 is TGTGCCAGCAGCCCGGGACACTCTGGAGGCACCGGGGAGCTGTTTTTT.